This TCR beta chain was captured in a study of CD4+ T cells in melanoma. For this clone: Its antigen is unidentified.

The data were produced by immunoSEQ multiplex PCR, yet TCRdb's version contains in-frame clones alone and is incomplete. The data contain about 110,000 clones, about 90% of them seen just once; the ten biggest clones take up roughly 3.3%. Trimming cost V 2 bases and J 5 bases, with 4 bases left between them. The CDR3 extends over 12 amino acids. In germline, CDR1 is SGHNT, CDR2 YENEEA. General study points: A reported correlation linked neoantigen-specific CD4+ T cells to CD8+, macrophage and B cell function. In melanoma, neoantigen-specific CD4+ T cells reportedly differed in differentiation state.

The gene calls are TRBV11-3 and TRBJ2-1; D unclear. The receptor was derived from a human donor with melanoma. The sample was peripheral blood. The CDR3 protein is CASSLTDNEQFF. The CDR3 coding sequence is TGTGCCAGCAGCTTAACCGACAATGAGCAGTTCTTC.